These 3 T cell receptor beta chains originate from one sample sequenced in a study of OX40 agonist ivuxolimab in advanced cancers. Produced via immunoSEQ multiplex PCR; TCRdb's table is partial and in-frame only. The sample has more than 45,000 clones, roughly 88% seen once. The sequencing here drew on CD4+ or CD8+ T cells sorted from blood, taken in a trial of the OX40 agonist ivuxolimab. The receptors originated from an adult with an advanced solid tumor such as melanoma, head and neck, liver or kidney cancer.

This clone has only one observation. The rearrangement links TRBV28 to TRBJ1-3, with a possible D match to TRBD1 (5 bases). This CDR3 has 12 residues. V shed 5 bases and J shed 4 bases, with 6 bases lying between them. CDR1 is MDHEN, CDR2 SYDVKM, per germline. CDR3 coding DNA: TGTGCCAGCAGTCGGGACGGAAACACCATATATTTT. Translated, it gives CASSRDGNTIYF.

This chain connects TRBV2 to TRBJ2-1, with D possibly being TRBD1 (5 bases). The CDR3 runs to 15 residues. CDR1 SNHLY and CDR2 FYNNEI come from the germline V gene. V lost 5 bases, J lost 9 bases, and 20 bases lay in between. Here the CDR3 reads CASSSGPWGQSEQFF. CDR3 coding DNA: TGTGCCAGCAGTTCCGGTCCCTGGGGCCAATCTGAGCAGTTCTTC.

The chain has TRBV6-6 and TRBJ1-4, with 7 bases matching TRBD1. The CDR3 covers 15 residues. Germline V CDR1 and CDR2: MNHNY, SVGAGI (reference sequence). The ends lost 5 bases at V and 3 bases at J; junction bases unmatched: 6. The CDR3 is CASSNAGTANEKLFF. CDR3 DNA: TGTGCCAGCAGTAACGCCGGGACAGCTAATGAAAAACTGTTTTTT.